Listed below are T cell receptor gamma chains from one sample, sequenced in a study of Vδ1+ human thymocytes. TCRdb re-processed the multiplex PCR reads using CATT. The repertoire holds tens of thousands of gamma-chain clones, with around 20% as singletons. Material: Vdelta1+ gamma-delta thymocytes from the thymus. The receptors were sampled from a girl less than two years old who had congenital heart surgery. Each CDR3 is given with its conserved first and last residue. Fields, in order: V gene, J gene, clone size, CDR3 DNA, CDR3 protein. Expanded clones get a size class; other rows say once, few or many, or leave the size out.

TRGV9	TRGJ1/TRGJ2	.	TGTGCCTTGTGGGAGGTGCATCTGGAGAAGAAACTCTTT	CALWEVHLEKKLF
TRGV4	TRGJ1/TRGJ2	few	TGTGCCACCTGGGATGGGCGATTGGATTATTATAAGAAACTCTTT	CATWDGRLDYYKKLF
TRGV8	TRGJP1	.	TGTGCCACCTGGGATCCCAGCACTGGTTGGTTCAAGATCTTT	CATWDPSTGWFKIF
TRGV9	TRGJ1/TRGJ2	few	TGCGCCTTGTGGGAGATGATGAAACTCTTT	CALWEMMKLF
TRGV9	TRGJ1/TRGJ2	.	TGTGCCTTGGCCCCGGAGAATAAGAAACTCTTT	CALAPENKKLF
TRGV4	TRGJ1/TRGJ2	few	TGTGCCACCTGGGATGTGGGATATAAGAAACTCTTT	CATWDVGYKKLF
TRGV8	TRGJ1/TRGJ2	.	TGCGCCACCTGGGATCCGGGTCGTTATAAGAAACTCTTT	CATWDPGRYKKLF
TRGV4	TRGJ1/TRGJ2	few	TGTGCCACCTGGGATCAGAGGAAGAAACTCTTT	CATWDQRKKLF
TRGV9	TRGJ1/TRGJ2	.	TGTGCCTTGTGGGAGGTACAACACCCTCATCGGGATTATAAGAAACTCTTT	CALWEVQHPHRDYKKLF
TRGV8	TRGJ1/TRGJ2	.	TGTGCCACCTGGGATAGAATGTATAAGAAACTCTTT	CATWDRMYKKLF
TRGV4	TRGJ1/TRGJ2	few	TGTGCCACCTACGAAAAGAAAGTCTTT	CATYEKKVF